Below, one T cell receptor (beta chain) is given with its context. Its antigen is currently unknown. This sample stems from a study of OX40 agonist ivuxolimab in advanced cancers. The wider study: Patients took ivuxolimab, an agonistic anti-OX40 (CD134) antibody.

Germline V gene lookup returns CDR1 GTSNPN and CDR2 SVGIG (reference sequence). CDR3 length equals 13 residues. With 5 bases clipped from V and 5 bases from J, the junction kept 1 base outside the gene matches. This table comes from immunoSEQ multiplex PCR, and its TCRdb copy is limited to in-frame clones, with some not included. This repertoire shows tens of thousands of clones, 75% to 90% found once; its top ten account for approximately 11%. Study results and caveats: On average, CD8+ T cells showed a greater number of expanded clones than CD4+.

The sample consisted of CD4+ or CD8+ T cells sorted from blood, taken in a trial of the OX40 agonist ivuxolimab. V is TRBV30 and J is TRBJ2-2; TRBD1 agrees at 11 bases. This TCR derives from an adult with an advanced solid tumor such as melanoma, head and neck, liver or kidney cancer. CDR3 in DNA: TGTGCCTGGGGGACAGGGGGGACCGGGGAGCTGTTTTTT. Translated, it gives CAWGTGGTGELFF.